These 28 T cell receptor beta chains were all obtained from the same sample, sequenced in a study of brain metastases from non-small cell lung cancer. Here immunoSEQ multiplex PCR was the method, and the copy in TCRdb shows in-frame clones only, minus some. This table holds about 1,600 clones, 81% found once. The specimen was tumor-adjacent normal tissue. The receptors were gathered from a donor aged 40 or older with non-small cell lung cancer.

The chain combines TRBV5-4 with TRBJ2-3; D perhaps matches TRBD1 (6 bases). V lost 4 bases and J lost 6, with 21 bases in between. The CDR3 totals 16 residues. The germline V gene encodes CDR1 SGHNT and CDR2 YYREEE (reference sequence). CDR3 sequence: CASSPDPNSTGDTQYF. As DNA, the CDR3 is TGTGCCAGCAGCCCGGATCCGAACAGCACAGGGGATACGCAGTATTTT.

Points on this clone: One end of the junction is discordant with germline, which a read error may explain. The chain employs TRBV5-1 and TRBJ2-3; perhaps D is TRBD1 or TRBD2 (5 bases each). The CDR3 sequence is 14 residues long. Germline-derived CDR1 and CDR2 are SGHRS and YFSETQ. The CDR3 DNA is TGCGTCAGCAGCCCGATGGGGGACACAGATACGCAGTATTTT. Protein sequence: CVSSPMGDTDTQYF.

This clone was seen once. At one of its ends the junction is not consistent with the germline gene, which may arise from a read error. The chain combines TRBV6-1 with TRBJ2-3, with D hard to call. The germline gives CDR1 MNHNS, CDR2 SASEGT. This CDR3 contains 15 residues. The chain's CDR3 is CASREGPHGTDTQYF. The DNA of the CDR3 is TGTGCCAGCAGAGAAGGCCCCCACGGCACAGATACGCAGTATTTT.

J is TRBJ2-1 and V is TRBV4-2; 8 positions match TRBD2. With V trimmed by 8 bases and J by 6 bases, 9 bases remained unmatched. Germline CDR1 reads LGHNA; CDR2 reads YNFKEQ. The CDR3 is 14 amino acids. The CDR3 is CASRPAGVANEQFF. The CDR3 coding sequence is TGTGCCAGCCGGCCAGCGGGAGTTGCCAATGAGCAGTTCTTC.

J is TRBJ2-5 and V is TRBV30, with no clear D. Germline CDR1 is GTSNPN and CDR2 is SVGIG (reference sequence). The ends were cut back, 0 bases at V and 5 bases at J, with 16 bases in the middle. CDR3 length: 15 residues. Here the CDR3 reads CAWSVQIGSKETQYF. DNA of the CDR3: TGTGCCTGGAGTGTACAGATTGGTAGCAAGGAGACCCAGTACTTC.

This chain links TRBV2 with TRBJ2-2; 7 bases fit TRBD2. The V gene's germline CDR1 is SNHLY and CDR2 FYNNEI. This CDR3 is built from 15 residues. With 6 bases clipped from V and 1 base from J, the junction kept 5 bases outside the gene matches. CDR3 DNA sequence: TGTGCCAGCAGGGGAGGGACGGTGAACACCGGGGAGCTGTTTTTT. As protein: CASRGGTVNTGELFF. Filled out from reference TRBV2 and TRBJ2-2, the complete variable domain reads EPEVTQTPSHQVTQMGQEVILRCVPISNHLYFYWYRQILGQKVEFLVSFYNNEISEKSEIFDDQFSVERPDGSNFTLKIRSTKLEDSAMYFCASRGGTVNTGELFFGEGSRLTVL.

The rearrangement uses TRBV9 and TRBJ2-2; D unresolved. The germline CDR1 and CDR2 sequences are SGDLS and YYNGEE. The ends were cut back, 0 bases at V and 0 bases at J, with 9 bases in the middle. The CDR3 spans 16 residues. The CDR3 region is CASSVEPGTNTGELFF. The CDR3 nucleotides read TGTGCCAGCAGCGTAGAACCGGGTACGAACACCGGGGAGCTGTTTTTT.

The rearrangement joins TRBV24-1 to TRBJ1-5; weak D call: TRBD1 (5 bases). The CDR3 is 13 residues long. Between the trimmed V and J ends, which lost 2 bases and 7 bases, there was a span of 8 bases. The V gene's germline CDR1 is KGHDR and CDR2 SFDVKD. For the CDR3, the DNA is TGTGCCACCAGTGATTGGGGGGACCAGCCCCAGCATTTT. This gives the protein CATSDWGDQPQHF.

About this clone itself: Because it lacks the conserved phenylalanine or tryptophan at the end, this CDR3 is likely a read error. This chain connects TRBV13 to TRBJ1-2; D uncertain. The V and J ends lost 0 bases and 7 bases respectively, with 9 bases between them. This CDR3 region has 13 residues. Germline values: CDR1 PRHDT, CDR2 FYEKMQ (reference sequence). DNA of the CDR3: TGTGCCAGCAGCTTAGGGCAGGCCCGTGGCTACACCCTC. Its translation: CASSLGQARGYTL.

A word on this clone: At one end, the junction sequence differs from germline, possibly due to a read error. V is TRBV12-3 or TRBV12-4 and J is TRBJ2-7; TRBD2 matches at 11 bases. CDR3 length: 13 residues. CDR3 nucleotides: TGTGCCAGCAGCTTAGCGGGAGGGAACGAGCAGTACTTC. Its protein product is CASSLAGGNEQYF.

The CDR3 region has the DNA TGTGCCAGCTCACCAGGTTGGTCTGGGGCCAACGTCCTGACTTTC. Translation: CASSPGWSGANVLTF. V is TRBV18 and J is TRBJ2-6; D is ambiguous. The CDR3 length is 15 residues. The germline V gene encodes CDR1 KGHSH and CDR2 LQKENI. Trimming left V 2 bases short and J 1 base short, with 6 bases between. Complete variable domain (other parts from reference TRBV18 and TRBJ2-6): NAGVMQNPRHLVRRRGQEARLRCSPMKGHSHVYWYRQLPEEGLKFMVYLQKENIIDESGMPKERFSAEFPKEGPSILRIQQVVRGDSAAYFCASSPGWSGANVLTFGAGSRLTVL.

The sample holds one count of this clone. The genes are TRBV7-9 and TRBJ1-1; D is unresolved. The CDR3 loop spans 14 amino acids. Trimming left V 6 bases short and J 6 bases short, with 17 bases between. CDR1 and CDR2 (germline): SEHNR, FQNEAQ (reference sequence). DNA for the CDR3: TGTGCCAGCAGGAATTTCCGAGGTAGGGCTGAAGCTTTCTTT. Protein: CASRNFRGRAEAFF.

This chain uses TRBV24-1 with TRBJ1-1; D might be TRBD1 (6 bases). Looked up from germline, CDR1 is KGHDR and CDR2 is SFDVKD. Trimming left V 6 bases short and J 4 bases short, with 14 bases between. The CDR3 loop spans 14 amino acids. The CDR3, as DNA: TGTGCCACCAGTTCAGGGGTAGGCGGCACTGAAGCTTTCTTT. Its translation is CATSSGVGGTEAFF.

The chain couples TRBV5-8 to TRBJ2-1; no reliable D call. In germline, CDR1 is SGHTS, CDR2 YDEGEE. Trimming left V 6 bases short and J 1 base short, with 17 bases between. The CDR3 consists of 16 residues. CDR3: CASTFLVTISYNEQFF. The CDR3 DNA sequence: TGTGCCAGCACCTTTCTAGTGACCATTTCCTACAATGAGCAGTTCTTC.

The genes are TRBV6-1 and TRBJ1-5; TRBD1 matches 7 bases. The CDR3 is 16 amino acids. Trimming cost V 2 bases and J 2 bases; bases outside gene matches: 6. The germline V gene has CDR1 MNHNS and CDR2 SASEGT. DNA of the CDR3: TGTGCCAGCAGTGAAAAAACAGGGGTTGGCAATCAGCCCCAGCATTTT. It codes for CASSEKTGVGNQPQHF.

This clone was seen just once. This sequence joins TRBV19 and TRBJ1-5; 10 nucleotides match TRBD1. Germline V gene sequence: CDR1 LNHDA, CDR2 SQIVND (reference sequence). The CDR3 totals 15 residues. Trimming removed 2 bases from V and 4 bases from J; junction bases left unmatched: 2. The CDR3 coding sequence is TGTGCCAGTAGTATAAGACAGGGGGCGAATCAGCCCCAGCATTTT. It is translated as CASSIRQGANQPQHF.

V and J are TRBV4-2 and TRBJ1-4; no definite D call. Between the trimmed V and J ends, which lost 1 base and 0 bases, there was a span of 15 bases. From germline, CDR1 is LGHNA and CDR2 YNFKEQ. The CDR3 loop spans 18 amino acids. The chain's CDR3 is CASSQAAASRATNEKLFF. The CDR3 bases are TGTGCCAGCAGCCAAGCGGCAGCAAGTCGGGCAACTAATGAAAAACTGTTTTTT.

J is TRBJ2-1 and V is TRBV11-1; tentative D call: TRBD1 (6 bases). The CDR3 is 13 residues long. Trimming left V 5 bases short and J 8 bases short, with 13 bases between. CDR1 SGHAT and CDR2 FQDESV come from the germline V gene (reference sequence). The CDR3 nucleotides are TGTGCCAGCAGCCACAGGGAAGGAGATGAGCAGTTCTTC. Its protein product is CASSHREGDEQFF.

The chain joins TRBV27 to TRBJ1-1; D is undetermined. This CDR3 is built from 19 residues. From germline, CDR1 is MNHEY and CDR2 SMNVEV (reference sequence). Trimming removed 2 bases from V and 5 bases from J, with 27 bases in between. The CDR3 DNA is TGTGCCAGCAGTTTACGGGCCCGGCTTGGGTCCCCCGTGAGGACTGAAGCTTTCTTT. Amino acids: CASSLRARLGSPVRTEAFF.

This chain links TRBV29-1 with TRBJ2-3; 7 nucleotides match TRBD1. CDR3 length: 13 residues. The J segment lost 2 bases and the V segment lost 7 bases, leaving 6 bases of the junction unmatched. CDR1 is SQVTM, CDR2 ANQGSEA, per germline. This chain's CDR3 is CSALGQFTDTQYF. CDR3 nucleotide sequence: TGCAGCGCCTTGGGACAGTTCACAGATACGCAGTATTTT.

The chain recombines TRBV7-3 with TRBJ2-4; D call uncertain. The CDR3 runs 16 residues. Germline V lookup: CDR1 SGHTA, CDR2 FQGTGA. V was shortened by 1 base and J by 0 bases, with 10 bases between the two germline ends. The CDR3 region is CASSLNTDLAKNIQYF. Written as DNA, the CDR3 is TGTGCCAGCAGCTTAAATACAGATCTAGCCAAAAACATTCAGTACTTC.

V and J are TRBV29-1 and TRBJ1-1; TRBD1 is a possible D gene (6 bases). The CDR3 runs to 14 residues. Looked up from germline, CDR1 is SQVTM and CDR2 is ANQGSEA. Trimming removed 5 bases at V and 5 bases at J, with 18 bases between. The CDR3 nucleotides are TGCAGCGTTCTGGACAGCCTTAGGGGGACTGAAGCTTTCTTT. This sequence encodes CSVLDSLRGTEAFF.

The CDR3 bases are TGTGCCAGCAGCCCAAGCGGGAGTAGGTACGAGCAGTACTTC. Translated: CASSPSGSRYEQYF. The chain is built from TRBV7-2 and TRBJ2-7, with TRBD2 matching over 8 bases. The germline V gene has CDR1 SGHTA and CDR2 FQGNSA. Trimming at V came to 5 bases and at J to 4 bases, leaving 7 bases not matched to a gene. There are 14 residues in the CDR3. Full variable domain (outside the CDR3, taken from reference TRBV7-2 and TRBJ2-7): GAGVSQSPSNKVTEKGKDVELRCDPISGHTALYWYRQSLGQGLEFLIYFQGNSAPDKSGLPSDRFSAERTGGSVSTLTIQRTQQEDSAVYLCASSPSGSRYEQYFGPGTRLTVT.

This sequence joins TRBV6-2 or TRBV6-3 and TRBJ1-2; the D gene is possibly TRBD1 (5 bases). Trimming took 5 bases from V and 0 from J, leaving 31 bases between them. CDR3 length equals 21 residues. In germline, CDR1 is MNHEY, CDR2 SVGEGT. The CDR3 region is CASSTGMRKGGARVPNYGYTF. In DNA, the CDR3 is TGTGCCAGCAGTACGGGCATGCGAAAGGGCGGGGCCAGGGTCCCTAACTATGGCTACACCTTC.

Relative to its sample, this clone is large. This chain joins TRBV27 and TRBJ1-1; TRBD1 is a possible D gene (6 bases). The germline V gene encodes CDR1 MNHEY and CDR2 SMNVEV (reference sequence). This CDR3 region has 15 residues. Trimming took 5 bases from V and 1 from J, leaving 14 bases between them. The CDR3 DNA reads TGTGCCAGCAGTGCGCACACGGACAGGAACACTGAAGCTTTCTTT. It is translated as CASSAHTDRNTEAFF.

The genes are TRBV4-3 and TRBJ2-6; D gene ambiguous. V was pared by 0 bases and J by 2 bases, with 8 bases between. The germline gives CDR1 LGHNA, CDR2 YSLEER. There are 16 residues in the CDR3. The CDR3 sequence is CASSQDPRTGANVLTF. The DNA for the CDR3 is TGCGCCAGCAGCCAAGATCCGAGGACTGGGGCCAACGTCCTGACTTTC.

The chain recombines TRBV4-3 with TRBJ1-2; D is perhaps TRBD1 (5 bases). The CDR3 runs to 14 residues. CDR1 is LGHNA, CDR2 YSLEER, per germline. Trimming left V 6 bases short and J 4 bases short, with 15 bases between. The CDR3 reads CASRPSGGSYGYTF. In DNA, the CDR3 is TGCGCCAGCAGACCGTCGGGGGGTAGCTATGGCTACACCTTC.

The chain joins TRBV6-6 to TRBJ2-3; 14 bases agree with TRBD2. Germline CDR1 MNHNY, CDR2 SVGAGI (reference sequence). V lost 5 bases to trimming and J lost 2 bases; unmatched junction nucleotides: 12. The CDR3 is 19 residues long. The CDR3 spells CASSRTGTSGGGHTDTQYF. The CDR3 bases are TGTGCCAGCAGTCGAACCGGGACTAGCGGGGGAGGCCACACAGATACGCAGTATTTT.